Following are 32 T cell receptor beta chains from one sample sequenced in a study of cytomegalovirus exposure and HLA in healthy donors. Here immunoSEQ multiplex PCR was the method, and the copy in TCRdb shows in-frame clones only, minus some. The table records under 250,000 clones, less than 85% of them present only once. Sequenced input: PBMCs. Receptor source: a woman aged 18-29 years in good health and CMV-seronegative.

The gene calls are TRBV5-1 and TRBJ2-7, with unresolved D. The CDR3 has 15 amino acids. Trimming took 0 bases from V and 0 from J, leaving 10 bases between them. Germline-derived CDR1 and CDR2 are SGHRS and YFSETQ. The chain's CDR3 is CASSLGARSSYEQYF. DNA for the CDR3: TGCGCCAGCAGCTTGGGGGCGCGGAGCTCCTACGAGCAGTACTTC.

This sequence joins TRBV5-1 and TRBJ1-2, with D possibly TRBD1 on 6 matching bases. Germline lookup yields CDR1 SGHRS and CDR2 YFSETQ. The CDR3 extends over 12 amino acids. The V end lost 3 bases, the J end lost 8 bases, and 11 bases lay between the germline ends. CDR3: CASSYSGEGYTF. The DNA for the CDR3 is TGCGCCAGCAGCTACTCAGGGGAAGGCTACACCTTC. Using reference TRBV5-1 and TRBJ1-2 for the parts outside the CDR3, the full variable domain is KAGVTQTPRYLIKTRGQQVTLSCSPISGHRSVSWYQQTPGQGLQFLFEYFSETQRNKGNFPGRFSGRQFSNSRSEMNVSTLELGDSALYLCASSYSGEGYTFGSGTRLTVV.

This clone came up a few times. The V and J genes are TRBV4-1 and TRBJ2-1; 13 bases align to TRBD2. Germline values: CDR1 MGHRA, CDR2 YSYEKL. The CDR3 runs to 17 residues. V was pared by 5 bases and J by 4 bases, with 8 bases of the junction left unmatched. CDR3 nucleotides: TGCGCCAGCAGCAGGGGGGGACTAGCGGGATTTTACAATGAGCAGTTCTTC. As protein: CASSRGGLAGFYNEQFF.

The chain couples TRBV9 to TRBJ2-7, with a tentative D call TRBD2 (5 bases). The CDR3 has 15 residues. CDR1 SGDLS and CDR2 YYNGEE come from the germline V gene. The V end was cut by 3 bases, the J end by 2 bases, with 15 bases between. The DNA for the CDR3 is TGTGCCAGCAGCGCGTCGGGGTCGTTTACCTACGAGCAGTACTTC. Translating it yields CASSASGSFTYEQYF.

CDR3 protein: CASSFPAVGGYTF. CDR3 nucleotide sequence: TGTGCCAGCAGCTTTCCGGCAGTCGGAGGCTACACCTTC. The rearrangement uses TRBV7-9 and TRBJ1-2; no clear D gene. Trimming shortened V by 3 bases and J by 8 bases, and 13 bases separated the two germline ends. This CDR3 spans 13 amino acids. Germline CDR1 and CDR2: SEHNR and FQNEAQ (reference sequence).

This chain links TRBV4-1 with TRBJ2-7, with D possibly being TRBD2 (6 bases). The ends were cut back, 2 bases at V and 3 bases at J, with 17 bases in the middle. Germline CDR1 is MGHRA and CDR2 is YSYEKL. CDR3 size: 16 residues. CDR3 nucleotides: TGCGCCAGCAGCCAACCGTATAGGGGACTCTACTACGAGCAGTACTTC. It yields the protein CASSQPYRGLYYEQYF.

CDR3: CASSEAVLAGGNQETQYF. In DNA, the CDR3 is TGTGCCAGCAGTGAAGCGGTTCTAGCGGGGGGAAATCAAGAGACCCAGTACTTC. The V call is TRBV2, the J call TRBJ2-5; 11 bases align to TRBD2. Germline CDR1 reads SNHLY; CDR2 reads FYNNEI. There are 18 residues in the CDR3. V gave up 0 bases and J gave up 2 bases; unmatched junction bases: 8.

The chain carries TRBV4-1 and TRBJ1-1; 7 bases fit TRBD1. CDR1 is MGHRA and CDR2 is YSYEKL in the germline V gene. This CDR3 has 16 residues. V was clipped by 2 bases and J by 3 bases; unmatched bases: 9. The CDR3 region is CASSQSMPRGDTEAFF. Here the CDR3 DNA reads TGCGCCAGCAGCCAATCCATGCCCAGGGGGGACACTGAAGCTTTCTTT.

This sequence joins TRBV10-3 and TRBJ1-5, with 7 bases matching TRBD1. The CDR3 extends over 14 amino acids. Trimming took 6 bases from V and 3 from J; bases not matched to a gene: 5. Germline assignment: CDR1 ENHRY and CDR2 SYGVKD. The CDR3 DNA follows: TGTGCCATCAGCCCCGGGACAGTCAATCAGCCCCAGCATTTT. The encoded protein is CAISPGTVNQPQHF.

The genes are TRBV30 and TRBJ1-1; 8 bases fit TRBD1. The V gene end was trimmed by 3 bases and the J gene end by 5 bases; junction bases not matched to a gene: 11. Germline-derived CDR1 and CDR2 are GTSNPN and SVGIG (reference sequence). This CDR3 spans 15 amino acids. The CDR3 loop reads CAWSLYLTGGTEAFF. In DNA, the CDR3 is TGTGCCTGGAGCCTATACCTCACAGGGGGAACTGAAGCTTTCTTT. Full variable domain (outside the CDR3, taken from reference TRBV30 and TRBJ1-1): SQTIHQWPATLVQPVGSPLSLECTVEGTSNPNLYWYRQAAGRGLQLLFYSVGIGQISSEVPQNLSASRPQDRQFILSSKKLLLSDSGFYLCAWSLYLTGGTEAFFGQGTRLTVV.

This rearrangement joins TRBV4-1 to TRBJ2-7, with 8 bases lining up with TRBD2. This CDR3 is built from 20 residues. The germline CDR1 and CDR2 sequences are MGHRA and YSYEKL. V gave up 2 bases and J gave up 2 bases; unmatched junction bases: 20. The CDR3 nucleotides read TGCGCCAGCAGCCAATACCCGGGGGGGCGATCGGGCGGAGACCCCTACGAGCAGTACTTC. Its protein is CASSQYPGGRSGGDPYEQYF.

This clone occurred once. This CDR3 is CASSFSGTGAGEQYF. CDR3 DNA: TGTGCCAGCAGCTTCTCCGGGACAGGGGCCGGAGAGCAGTACTTC. J is TRBJ2-7 and V is TRBV7-6; the match to TRBD1 covers 10 bases. The germline V gene encodes CDR1 SGHVS and CDR2 FNYEAQ. V lost 3 bases to trimming and J lost 7 bases; unmatched junction nucleotides: 9. The CDR3 totals 15 residues.

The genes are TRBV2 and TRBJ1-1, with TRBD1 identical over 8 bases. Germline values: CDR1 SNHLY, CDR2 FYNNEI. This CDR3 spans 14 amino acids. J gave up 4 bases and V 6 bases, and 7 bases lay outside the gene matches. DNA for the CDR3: TGTGCCAGCAGGGCACAGGGGGGAGGCACTGAAGCTTTCTTT. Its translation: CASRAQGGGTEAFF.

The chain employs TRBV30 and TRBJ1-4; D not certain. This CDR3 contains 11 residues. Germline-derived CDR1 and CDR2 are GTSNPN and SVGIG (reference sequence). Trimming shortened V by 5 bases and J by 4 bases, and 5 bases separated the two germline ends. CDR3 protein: CAWQYNEKLFF. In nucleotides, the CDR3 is TGTGCCTGGCAGTATAATGAAAAACTGTTTTTT. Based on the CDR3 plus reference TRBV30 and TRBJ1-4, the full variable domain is SQTIHQWPATLVQPVGSPLSLECTVEGTSNPNLYWYRQAAGRGLQLLFYSVGIGQISSEVPQNLSASRPQDRQFILSSKKLLLSDSGFYLCAWQYNEKLFFGSGTQLSVL.

DNA for the CDR3: TGTGCCAGCAGCCCCCGACTAGCGGGGTTCACAGATACGCAGTATTTT. Amino acid sequence: CASSPRLAGFTDTQYF. The V gene is TRBV7-2, the J gene TRBJ2-3; 11 bases line up with TRBD2. Trimming at V came to 5 bases and at J to 2 bases, leaving 6 bases not matched to a gene. CDR1 and CDR2 from the germline V gene are SGHTA and FQGNSA. The CDR3 length is 16 residues.

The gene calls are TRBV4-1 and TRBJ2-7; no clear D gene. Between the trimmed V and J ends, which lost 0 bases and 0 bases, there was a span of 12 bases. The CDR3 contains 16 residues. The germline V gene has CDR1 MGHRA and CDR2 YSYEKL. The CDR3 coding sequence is TGCGCCAGCAGCCAAGAACACCGGACGAGCTCCTACGAGCAGTACTTC. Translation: CASSQEHRTSSYEQYF.

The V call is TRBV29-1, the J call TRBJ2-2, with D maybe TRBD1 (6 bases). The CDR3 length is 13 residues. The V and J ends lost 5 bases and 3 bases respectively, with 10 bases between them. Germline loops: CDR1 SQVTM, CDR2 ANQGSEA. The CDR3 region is CSVWTADTGELFF. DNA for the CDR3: TGCAGCGTTTGGACAGCGGACACCGGGGAGCTGTTTTTT.

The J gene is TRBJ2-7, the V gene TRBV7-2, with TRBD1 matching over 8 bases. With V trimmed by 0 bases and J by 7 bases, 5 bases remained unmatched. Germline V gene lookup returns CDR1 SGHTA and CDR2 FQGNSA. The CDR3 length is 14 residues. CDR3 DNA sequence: TGTGCCAGCAGCTTAGCCCAGGGGGCGGGGGAGCAGTACTTC. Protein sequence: CASSLAQGAGEQYF.

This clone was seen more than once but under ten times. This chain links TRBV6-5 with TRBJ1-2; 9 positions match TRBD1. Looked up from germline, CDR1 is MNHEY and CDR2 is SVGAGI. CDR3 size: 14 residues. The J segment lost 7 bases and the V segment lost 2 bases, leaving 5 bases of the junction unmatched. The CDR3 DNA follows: TGTGCCAGCAGTTACGTATCGGACAGGGGTGGCTACACCTTC. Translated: CASSYVSDRGGYTF.

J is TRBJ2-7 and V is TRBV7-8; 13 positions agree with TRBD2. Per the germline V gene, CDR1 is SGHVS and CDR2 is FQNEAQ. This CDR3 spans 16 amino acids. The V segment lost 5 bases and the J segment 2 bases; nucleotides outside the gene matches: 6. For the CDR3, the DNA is TGTGCCAGCAGCAATCTACTAGCGGGGGGGCCCTACGAGCAGTACTTC. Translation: CASSNLLAGGPYEQYF.

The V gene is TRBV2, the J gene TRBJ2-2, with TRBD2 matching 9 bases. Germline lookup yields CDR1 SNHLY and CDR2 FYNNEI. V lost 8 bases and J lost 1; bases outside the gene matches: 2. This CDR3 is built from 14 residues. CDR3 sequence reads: CASSSGVNTGELFF. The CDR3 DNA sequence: TGTGCCAGCTCTAGCGGGGTGAACACCGGGGAGCTGTTTTTT. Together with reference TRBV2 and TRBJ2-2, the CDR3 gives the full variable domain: EPEVTQTPSHQVTQMGQEVILRCVPISNHLYFYWYRQILGQKVEFLVSFYNNEISEKSEIFDDQFSVERPDGSNFTLKIRSTKLEDSAMYFCASSSGVNTGELFFGEGSRLTVL.

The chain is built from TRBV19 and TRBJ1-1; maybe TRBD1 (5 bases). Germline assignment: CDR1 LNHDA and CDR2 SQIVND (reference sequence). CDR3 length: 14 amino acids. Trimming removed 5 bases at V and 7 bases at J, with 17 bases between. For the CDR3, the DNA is TGTGCCAGTAGTGTCCTAGATGGGGGAAATGAAGCTTTCTTT. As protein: CASSVLDGGNEAFF.

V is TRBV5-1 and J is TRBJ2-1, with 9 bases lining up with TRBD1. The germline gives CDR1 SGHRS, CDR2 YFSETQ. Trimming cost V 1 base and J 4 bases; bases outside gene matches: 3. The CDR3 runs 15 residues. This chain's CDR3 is CASSLTGGPYNEQFF. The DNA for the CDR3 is TGCGCCAGCAGCTTGACAGGGGGCCCATACAATGAGCAGTTCTTC.

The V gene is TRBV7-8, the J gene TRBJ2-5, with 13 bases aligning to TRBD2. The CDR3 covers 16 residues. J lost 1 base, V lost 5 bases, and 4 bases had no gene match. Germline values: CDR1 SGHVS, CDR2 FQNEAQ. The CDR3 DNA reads TGTGCCAGCAGCCAACTAGCGGGGGGGGCCCAAGAGACCCAGTACTTC. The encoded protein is CASSQLAGGAQETQYF.

This chain's CDR3 is CALTGDRDEKLFF. The CDR3 coding sequence is TGTGCCTTGACAGGGGATCGGGATGAAAAACTGTTTTTT. The V gene is TRBV30, the J gene TRBJ1-4; 8 nucleotides agree with TRBD1. V trimming: 7 bases; J trimming: 6 bases; junction bases outside the gene matches: 7. The CDR3 covers 13 residues. CDR1 GTSNPN and CDR2 SVGIG come from the germline V gene (reference sequence).

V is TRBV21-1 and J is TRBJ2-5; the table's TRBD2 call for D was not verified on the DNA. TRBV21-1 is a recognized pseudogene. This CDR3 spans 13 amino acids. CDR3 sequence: CASSKARQETQYF. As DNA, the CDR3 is TGTGCCAGCAGCAAAGCGAGGCAAGAGACCCAGTACTTC.

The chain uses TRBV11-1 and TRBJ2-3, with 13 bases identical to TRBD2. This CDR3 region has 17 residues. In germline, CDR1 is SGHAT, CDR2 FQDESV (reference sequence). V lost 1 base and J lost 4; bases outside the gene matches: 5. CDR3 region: CASSLGGLAGRADTQYF. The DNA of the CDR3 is TGTGCCAGCAGCTTAGGGGGACTAGCGGGACGAGCAGATACGCAGTATTTT.

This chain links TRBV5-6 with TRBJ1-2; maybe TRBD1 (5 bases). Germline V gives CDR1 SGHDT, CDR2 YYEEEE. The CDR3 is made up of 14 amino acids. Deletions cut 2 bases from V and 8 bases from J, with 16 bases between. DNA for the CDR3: TGTGCCAGCAGCTTTAGTTTAGGGACCGGGGGCTACACCTTC. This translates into CASSFSLGTGGYTF. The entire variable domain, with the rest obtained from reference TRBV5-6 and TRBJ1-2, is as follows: DAGVTQSPTHLIKTRGQQVTLRCSPKSGHDTVSWYQQALGQGPQFIFQYYEEEERQRGNFPDRFSGHQFPNYSSELNVNALLLGDSALYLCASSFSLGTGGYTFGSGTRLTVV.

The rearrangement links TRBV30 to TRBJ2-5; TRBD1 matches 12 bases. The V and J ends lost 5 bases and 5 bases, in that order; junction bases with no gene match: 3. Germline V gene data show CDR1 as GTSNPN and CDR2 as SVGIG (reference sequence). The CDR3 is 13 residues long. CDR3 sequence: CAWRDRGPETQYF. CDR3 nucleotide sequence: TGTGCCTGGCGGGACAGGGGGCCGGAGACCCAGTACTTC.

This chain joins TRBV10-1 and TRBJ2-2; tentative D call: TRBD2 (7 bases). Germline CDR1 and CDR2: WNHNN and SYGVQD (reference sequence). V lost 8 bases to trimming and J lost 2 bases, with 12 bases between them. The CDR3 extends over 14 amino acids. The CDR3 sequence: CASGGGTNTGELFF. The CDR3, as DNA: TGCGCCAGCGGGGGGGGGACAAACACCGGGGAGCTGTTTTTT.

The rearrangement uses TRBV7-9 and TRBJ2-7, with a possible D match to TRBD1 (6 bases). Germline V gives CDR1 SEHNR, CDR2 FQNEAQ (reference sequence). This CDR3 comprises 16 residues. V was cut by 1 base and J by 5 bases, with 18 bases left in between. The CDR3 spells CASSLGLGQYGDEQYF. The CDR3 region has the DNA TGTGCCAGCAGCTTAGGCCTGGGACAATATGGGGACGAGCAGTACTTC.

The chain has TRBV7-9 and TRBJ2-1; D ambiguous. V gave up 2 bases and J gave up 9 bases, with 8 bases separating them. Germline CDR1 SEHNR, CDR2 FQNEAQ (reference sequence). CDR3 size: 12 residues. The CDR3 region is CASSLIISEQFF. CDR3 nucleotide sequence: TGTGCCAGCAGCTTAATTATTAGTGAGCAGTTCTTC.